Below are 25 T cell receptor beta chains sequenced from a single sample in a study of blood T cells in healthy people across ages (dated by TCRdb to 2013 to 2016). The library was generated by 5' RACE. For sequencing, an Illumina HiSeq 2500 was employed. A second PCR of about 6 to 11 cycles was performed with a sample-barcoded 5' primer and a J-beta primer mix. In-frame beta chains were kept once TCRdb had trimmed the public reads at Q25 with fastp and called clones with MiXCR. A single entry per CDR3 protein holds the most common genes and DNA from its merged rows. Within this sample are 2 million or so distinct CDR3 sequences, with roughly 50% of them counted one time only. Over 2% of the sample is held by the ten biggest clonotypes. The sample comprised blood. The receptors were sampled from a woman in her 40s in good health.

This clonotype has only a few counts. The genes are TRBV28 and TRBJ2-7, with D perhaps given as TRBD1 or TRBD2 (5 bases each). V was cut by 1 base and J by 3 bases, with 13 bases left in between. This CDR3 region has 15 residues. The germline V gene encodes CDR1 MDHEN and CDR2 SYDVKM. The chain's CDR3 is CASSLSFWGNYEQYF. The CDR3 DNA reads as TGTGCCAGCAGTTTATCCTTTTGGGGGAACTACGAGCAGTACTTC.

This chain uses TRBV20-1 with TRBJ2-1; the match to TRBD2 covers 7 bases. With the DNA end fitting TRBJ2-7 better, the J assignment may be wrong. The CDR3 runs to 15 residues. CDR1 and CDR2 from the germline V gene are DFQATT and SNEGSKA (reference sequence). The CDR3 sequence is CSAPSGGSRFNEQYF. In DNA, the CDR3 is TGCAGTGCTCCATCCGGGGGGAGCAGGTTCAATGAGCAGTACTTC.

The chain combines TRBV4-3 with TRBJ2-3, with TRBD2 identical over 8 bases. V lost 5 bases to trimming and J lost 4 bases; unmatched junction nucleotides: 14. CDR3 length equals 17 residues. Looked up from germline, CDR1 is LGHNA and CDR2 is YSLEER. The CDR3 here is CASSKVGRGGRADTQYF. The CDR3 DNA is TGCGCCAGCAGCAAAGTGGGCCGGGGGGGCAGAGCAGATACGCAGTATTTT.

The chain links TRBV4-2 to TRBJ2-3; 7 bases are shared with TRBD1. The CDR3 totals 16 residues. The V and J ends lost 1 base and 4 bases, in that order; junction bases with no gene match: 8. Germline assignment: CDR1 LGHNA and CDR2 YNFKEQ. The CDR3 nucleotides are TGTGCCAGCAGCCAAGTGTCAATTCAGGGGGCAGATACGCAGTATTTT. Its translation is CASSQVSIQGADTQYF.

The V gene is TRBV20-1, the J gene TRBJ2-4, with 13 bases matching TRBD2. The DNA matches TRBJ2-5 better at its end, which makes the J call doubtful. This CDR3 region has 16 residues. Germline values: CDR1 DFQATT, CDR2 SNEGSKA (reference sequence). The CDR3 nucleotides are TGCAGTGCTCAATTCACTAGCGGGGGGGAACAAGAGACCCAGTACTTC. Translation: CSAQFTSGGEQETQYF.

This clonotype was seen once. CDR3: CATSRDAPTDTQYF. CDR3 nucleotide sequence: TGTGCCACCAGCAGAGACGCTCCCACAGATACGCAGTATTTT. This sequence joins TRBV15 and TRBJ2-3; no clear D gene. V lost 0 bases and J 2 bases, leaving 6 bases between the germline ends. The germline V gene encodes CDR1 LNHNV and CDR2 YYDKDF (reference sequence). CDR3 length: 14 residues.

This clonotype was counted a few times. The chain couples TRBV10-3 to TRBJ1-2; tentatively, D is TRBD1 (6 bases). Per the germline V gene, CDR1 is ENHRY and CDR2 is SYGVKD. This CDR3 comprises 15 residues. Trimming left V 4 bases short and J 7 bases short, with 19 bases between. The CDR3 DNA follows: TGTGCCATCAGTGTTCAAAAAGGGGGTCACGGTGGCTACACCTTC. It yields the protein CAISVQKGGHGGYTF.

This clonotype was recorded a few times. CDR3 loop: CASSLRTGGGSGANVLTF. In DNA form, the CDR3 reads TGTGCCAGCAGTTTAAGAACAGGGGGAGGCTCTGGGGCCAACGTCCTGACTTTC. The chain links TRBV27 to TRBJ2-6; 8 bases align to TRBD1. Germline CDR1 MNHEY, CDR2 SMNVEV (reference sequence). V lost 2 bases to trimming and J lost 0 bases; unmatched junction nucleotides: 6. This CDR3 comprises 18 residues.

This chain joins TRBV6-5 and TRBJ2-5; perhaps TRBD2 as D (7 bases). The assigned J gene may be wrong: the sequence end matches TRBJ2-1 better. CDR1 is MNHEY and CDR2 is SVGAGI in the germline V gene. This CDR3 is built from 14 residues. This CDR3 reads CATERSGGQETQFF. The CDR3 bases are TGTGCCACCGAAAGATCGGGGGGCCAAGAGACCCAGTTCTTC.

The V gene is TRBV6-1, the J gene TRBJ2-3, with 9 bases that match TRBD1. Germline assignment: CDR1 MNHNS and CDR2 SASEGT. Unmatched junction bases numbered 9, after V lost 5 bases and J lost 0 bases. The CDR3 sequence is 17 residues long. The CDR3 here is CASSPRQGVTSTDTQYF. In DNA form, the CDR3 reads TGTGCCAGCAGTCCCCGACAGGGGGTAACTAGCACAGATACGCAGTATTTT.

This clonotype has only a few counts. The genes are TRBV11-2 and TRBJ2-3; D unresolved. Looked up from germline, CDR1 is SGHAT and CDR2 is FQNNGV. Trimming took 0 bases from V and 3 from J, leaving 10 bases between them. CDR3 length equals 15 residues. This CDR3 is CASSLEFRFTDTQYF. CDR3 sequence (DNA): TGTGCCAGCAGCTTAGAATTTCGATTTACAGATACGCAGTATTTT.

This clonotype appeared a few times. CDR3 residues: CSVRRAETQYF. CDR3 coding DNA: TGCAGCGTGAGGCGGGCAGAGACCCAGTACTTC. The chain has TRBV29-1 and TRBJ2-5; possibly TRBD2 for D (5 bases). The V and J ends lost 6 bases and 4 bases respectively, with 9 bases between them. CDR3 length: 11 residues. Germline V CDR1 and CDR2: SQVTM, ANQGSEA.

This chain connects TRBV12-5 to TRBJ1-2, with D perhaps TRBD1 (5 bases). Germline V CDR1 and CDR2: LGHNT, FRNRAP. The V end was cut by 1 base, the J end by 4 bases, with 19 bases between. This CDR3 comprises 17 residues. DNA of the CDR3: TGTGCTAGTGGTTTGGCAAGGGAAGGGGCCGGCAGCTATGGCTACACCTTC. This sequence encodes CASGLAREGAGSYGYTF.

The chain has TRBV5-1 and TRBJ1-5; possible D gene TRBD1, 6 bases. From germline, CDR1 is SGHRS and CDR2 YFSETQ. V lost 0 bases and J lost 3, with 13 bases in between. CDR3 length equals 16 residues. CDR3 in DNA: TGCGCCAGCAGCTTGGGAGGAGGGGGGCACAATCAGCCCCAGCATTTT. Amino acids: CASSLGGGGHNQPQHF.

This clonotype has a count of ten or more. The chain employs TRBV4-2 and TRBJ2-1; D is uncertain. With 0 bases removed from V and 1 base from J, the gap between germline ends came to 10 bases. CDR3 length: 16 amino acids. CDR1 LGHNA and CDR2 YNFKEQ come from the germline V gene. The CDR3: CASSQDLGDSYNEQFF. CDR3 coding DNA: TGTGCCAGCAGCCAAGATCTGGGTGATTCCTACAATGAGCAGTTCTTC.

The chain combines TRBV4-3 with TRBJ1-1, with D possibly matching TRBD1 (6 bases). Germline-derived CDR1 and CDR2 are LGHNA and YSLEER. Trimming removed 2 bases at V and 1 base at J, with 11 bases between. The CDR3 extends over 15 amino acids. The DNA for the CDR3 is TGCGCCAGCAGCCAAAGGGACAAACCGAACACTGAAGCTTTCTTT. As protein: CASSQRDKPNTEAFF.

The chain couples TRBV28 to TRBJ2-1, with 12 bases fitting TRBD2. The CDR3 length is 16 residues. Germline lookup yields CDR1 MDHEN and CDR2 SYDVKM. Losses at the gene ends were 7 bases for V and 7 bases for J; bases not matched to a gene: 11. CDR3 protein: CASTRASGGAYNEQFF. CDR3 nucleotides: TGTGCCAGCACGCGGGCTAGCGGGGGGGCTTATAATGAGCAGTTCTTC.

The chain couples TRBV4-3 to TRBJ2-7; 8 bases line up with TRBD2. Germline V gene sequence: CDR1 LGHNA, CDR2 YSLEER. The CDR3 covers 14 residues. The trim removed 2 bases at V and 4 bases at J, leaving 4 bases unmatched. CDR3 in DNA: TGCGCCAGCAGCCAACACCTAGCGGGTTACGAGCAGTACTTC. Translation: CASSQHLAGYEQYF.

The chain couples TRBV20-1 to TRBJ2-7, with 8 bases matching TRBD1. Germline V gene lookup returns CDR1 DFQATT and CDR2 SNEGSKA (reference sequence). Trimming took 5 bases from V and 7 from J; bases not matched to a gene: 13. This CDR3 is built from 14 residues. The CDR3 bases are TGCAGTGCTCGGACAGGGAGCTCCTACAATGAGCAGTACTTC. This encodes CSARTGSSYNEQYF.

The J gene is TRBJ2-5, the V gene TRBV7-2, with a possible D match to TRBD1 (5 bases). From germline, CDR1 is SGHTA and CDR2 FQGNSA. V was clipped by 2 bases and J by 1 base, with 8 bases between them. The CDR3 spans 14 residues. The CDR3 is CASSLNQGQETQYF. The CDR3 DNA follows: TGTGCCAGCAGCTTAAACCAGGGCCAAGAGACCCAGTACTTC.

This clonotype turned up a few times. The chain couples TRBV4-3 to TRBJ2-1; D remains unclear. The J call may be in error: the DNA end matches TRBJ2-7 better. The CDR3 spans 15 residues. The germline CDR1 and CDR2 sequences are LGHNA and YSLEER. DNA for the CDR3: TGCGCCAGCAGCCAAGATCCGAGCTCCTACAATGAGCAGTACTTC. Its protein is CASSQDPSSYNEQYF.

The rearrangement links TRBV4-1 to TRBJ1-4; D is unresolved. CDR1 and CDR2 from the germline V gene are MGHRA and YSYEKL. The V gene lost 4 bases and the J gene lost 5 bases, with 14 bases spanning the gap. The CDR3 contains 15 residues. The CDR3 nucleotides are TGCGCCAGCAGCCCCTTGGGCAGGCTCAATGAAAAACTGTTTTTT. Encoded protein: CASSPLGRLNEKLFF.

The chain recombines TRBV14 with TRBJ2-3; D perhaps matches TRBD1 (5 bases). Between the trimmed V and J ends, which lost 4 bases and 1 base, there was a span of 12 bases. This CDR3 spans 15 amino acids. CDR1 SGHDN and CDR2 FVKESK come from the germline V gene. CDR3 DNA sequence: TGTGCCAGCAGCCGACTTGGGGCCGGCACAGATACGCAGTATTTT. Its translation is CASSRLGAGTDTQYF.

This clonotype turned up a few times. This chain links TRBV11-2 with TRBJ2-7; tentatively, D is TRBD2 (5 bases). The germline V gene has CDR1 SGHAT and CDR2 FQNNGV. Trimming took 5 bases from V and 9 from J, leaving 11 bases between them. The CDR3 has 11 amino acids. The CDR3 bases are TGTGCCAGCAGCCGGGGTTTGGGGCAGTACTTC. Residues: CASSRGLGQYF.

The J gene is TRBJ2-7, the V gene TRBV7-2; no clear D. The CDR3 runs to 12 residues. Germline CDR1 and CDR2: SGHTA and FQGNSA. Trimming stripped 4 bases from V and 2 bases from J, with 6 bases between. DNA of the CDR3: TGTGCCAGCAGCTCACAGCCCTACGAGCAGTACTTC. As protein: CASSSQPYEQYF.